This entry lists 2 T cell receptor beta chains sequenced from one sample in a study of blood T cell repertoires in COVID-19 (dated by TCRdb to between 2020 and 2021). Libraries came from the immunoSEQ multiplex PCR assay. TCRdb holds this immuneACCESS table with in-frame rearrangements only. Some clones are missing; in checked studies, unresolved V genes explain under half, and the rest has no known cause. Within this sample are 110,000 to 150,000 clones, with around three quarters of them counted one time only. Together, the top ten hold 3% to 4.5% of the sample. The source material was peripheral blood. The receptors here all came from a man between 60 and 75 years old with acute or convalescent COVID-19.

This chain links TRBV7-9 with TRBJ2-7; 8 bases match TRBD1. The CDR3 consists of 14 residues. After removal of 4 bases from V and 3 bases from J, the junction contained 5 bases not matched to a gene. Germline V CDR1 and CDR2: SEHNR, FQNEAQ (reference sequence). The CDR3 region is CASSSPGQDYEQYF. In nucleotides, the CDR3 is TGTGCCAGCAGCTCCCCGGGACAGGACTACGAGCAGTACTTC.

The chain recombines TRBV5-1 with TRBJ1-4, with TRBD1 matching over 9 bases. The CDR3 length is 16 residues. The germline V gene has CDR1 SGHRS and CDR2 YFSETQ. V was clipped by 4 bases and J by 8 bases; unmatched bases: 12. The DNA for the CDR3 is TGCGCCAGCAGCCTTTCCACCGGGACAGGGTACGAAAAACTGTTTTTT. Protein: CASSLSTGTGYEKLFF. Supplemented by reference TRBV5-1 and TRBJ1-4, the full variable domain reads KAGVTQTPRYLIKTRGQQVTLSCSPISGHRSVSWYQQTPGQGLQFLFEYFSETQRNKGNFPGRFSGRQFSNSRSEMNVSTLELGDSALYLCASSLSTGTGYEKLFFGSGTQLSVL.